This is a list of T cell receptor beta chains from one sample in a study of blood T cell repertoires in COVID-19. This table comes from immunoSEQ multiplex PCR, and its TCRdb copy is limited to in-frame clones, with some not included. This sample has about 65,000 clones, with roughly four fifths found just once. The sample was peripheral blood. Receptors were obtained from a human donor in a cohort sampled during active COVID-19. The conserved cysteine and the conserved F or W are not part of the CDR3 here.

TRBJ2-7 TRBV18 ASSPGQAHEQY
TRBJ1-5 TRBV12-3/TRBV12-4 ASGKQGFQPQH
TRBJ2-3 TRBV6-6 ASSYQGGKITDTQY
TRBJ2-3 TRBV4-3 ASSQEGTVTQY
TRBJ1-4 TRBV6-2/TRBV6-3 ASSTGVETLLF
TRBJ1-1 TRBV4-1 ASSQPLELNTEAF
TRBJ2-5 TRBV7-2 ASSSDPAGGGETQY
TRBJ1-1 TRBV15 ATSRVVTNTEAF
TRBJ1-2 TRBV19 ASRDSSYGYT
TRBJ1-2 TRBV5-1 ASSLAGVANYGYT
TRBJ2-3 TRBV4-1 ASSQLTRKGDTQY
TRBJ2-7 TRBV5-1 ASSPGTGGYEQY
TRBJ2-5 TRBV11-3 ASRSPGQGETQY
TRBJ2-3 TRBV10-3 AINAGGRKDTQY
TRBJ1-5 TRBV25-1 ASGDINSNQPQH
TRBJ1-2 TRBV28 ASRYRDRRLYGYT
TRBJ1-1 TRBV28 ASSITGAGTEAF
TRBJ2-5 TRBV6-6 ASSYLETQY
TRBJ2-3 TRBV27 ASSSLLAGPVTDTQY
TRBJ1-1 TRBV28 ASSSYIRGLGNTEAF
TRBJ1-2 TRBV7-3 ASSPLGDRKDYGYT
TRBJ2-3 TRBV6-4 ASSVSGGAEDTQY
TRBJ2-1 TRBV28 ASSLHRGGYNEQF
TRBJ1-4 TRBV2 ASSEVRQGAREKLF
TRBJ1-2 TRBV30 AWMKQGAVGYT
TRBJ2-2 TRBV5-1 ASSLNPDRGLNGELF
TRBJ2-5 TRBV7-8 ASSSGTSEFSIKTQY
TRBJ1-1 TRBV19 ASGRQGRLTEAF
TRBJ1-5 TRBV27 ASSARRREYQPQH
TRBJ2-7 TRBV5-6 ASSGTDYEQY
TRBJ1-5 TRBV6-4 ASSRTGGNQPQH
TRBJ1-2 TRBV29-1 SVTEGDGPYGYT
TRBJ1-2 TRBV21-1 ASSPQKTGSSLDGYT
TRBJ2-7 TRBV6-6 ASSSRVRSYEQY
TRBJ2-5 TRBV3-1/TRBV3-2 ASSQGLGPQY
TRBJ1-2 TRBV7-8 ASLGDYGYT
TRBJ2-2 TRBV5-6 ASSLPEGGLHTGELF
TRBJ2-5 TRBV7-6 ASSLRGIGETQY
TRBJ2-5 TRBV5-1 ASSPLAGEETQY
TRBJ2-3 TRBV6-5 ASSTGTGGTDTQY